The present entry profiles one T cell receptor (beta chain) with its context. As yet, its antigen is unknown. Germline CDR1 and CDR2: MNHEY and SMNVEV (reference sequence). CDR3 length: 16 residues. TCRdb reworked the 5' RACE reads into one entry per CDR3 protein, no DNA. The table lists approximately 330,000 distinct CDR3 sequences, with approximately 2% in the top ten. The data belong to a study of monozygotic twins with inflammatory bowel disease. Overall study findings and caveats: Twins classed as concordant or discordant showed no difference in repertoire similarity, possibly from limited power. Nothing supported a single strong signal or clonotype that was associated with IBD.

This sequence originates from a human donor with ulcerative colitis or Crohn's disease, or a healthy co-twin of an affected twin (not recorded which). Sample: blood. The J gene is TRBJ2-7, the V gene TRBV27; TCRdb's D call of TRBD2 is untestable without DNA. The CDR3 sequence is CASSLPLAGGPGEQYF.